This T cell receptor (beta chain) appears in the sequencing data of a study of T cell clones after liver transplantation. For the study at large: Blood was drawn pre-transplant, before withdrawal, and after full or failed withdrawal.

A word on this clone: The antigen is unknown.

Study outcomes and limitations: Low donor cell numbers restricted donor-reactive repertoire measurement in a couple of subjects.

Method: immunoSEQ multiplex PCR; TCRdb's copy keeps in-frame clones and lacks some. The profile shows 68,000 or so clones, 90% to 95% of them singletons. Germline CDR1 reads MNHEY; CDR2 reads SVGAGI. This CDR3 has 13 residues. The germline V and J ends were trimmed by 2 bases and 0 bases, with 4 bases remaining between them. The J gene is TRBJ1-2, the V gene TRBV6-5; D is ambiguous. Sequencing used CD4+ T cells from blood, obtained about 25 months after liver transplant. This clonotype originated in a human patient who received a liver transplant. Some T cells may originate from the graft donor. The CDR3 DNA sequence: TGTGCCAGCAGTTACGGGGCTAACTATGGCTACACCTTC. Its translation: CASSYGANYGYTF.